These 28 T cell receptor beta chains were sequenced from one sample in a study of blood T cell repertoires in COVID-19 (dated by TCRdb to 2018 to 2020). Receptor amplification or capture employed the immunoSEQ multiplex PCR assay. The clones in this table, taken by TCRdb from immuneACCESS, are in-frame only. Not every clone is retained; where verified, under half of the shortfall comes from an unresolved V gene, and the cause of the rest is unknown. This sample comprises more than 80,000 clones, around 81% of them detected only once. The ten largest clones represent around 2.1% of the sample. The sequencing input was peripheral blood. These TCRs come from a woman aged 65 to 85 with acute or convalescent COVID-19.

This clone was observed a handful of times. The CDR3 loop reads CASRGTGYEQYF. The CDR3 DNA reads as TGTGCCAGCAGGGGGACAGGCTACGAGCAGTACTTC. The chain has TRBV3-1 (or the pseudogene TRBV3-2) and TRBJ2-7, with TRBD1 identical over 8 bases. V lost 6 bases to trimming and J lost 3 bases; unmatched junction nucleotides: 1. The V gene's germline CDR1 is LGHDT and CDR2 YNNKEL (reference sequence). The CDR3 is made up of 12 amino acids.

The chain has TRBV18 and TRBJ1-2; D gene uncertain. CDR3 length: 13 residues. Trimming left V 2 bases short and J 6 bases short, with 10 bases between. The germline V gene has CDR1 KGHSH and CDR2 LQKENI. The CDR3 loop is CASSPTRGDGYTF. The CDR3 nucleotides read TGTGCCAGCTCACCAACGAGAGGCGATGGCTACACCTTC.

This chain uses TRBV5-1 with TRBJ1-1, with D unclear. Germline loops: CDR1 SGHRS, CDR2 YFSETQ. This CDR3 contains 13 residues. The V gene lost 0 bases and the J gene lost 6 bases, with 9 bases spanning the gap. The CDR3 is CASSLGAGPEAFF. DNA of the CDR3: TGCGCCAGCAGCTTGGGAGCGGGCCCTGAAGCTTTCTTT.

This rearrangement joins TRBV23-1 to TRBJ2-7; D is perhaps TRBD1 (6 bases). TRBV23-1 is an open reading frame whose function is uncertain. CDR3 size: 17 residues. Trimming shortened V by 2 bases and J by 7 bases, and 24 bases separated the two germline ends. The CDR3 sequence is CASSQKSARKGVREQYF. The CDR3 DNA reads TGCGCCAGCAGTCAAAAATCGGCGCGGAAGGGGGTGAGGGAGCAGTACTTC.

The CDR3 region is CASSLVAPGELFF. Written as DNA, the CDR3 is TGTGCCAGCAGCCTGGTGGCACCCGGGGAGCTGTTTTTT. The rearrangement joins TRBV5-6 to TRBJ2-2; D not certain. The V gene lost 4 bases and the J gene lost 6 bases, with 10 bases spanning the gap. Germline values: CDR1 SGHDT, CDR2 YYEEEE. The CDR3 extends over 13 amino acids.

CDR3 DNA: TGTGCCAGCAGCCCCCACAGTGACACAGATACGCAGTATTTT. The encoded protein is CASSPHSDTDTQYF. The chain employs TRBV6-6 and TRBJ2-3; D is uncertain. Germline CDR1 is MNHNY and CDR2 is SVGAGI (reference sequence). This CDR3 contains 14 residues. Trimming removed 6 bases at V and 2 bases at J, with 12 bases between.

V and J are TRBV11-2 and TRBJ2-5, with no clear D. This CDR3 is 14 amino acids long. Germline lookup yields CDR1 SGHAT and CDR2 FQNNGV. The V end lost 5 bases, the J end lost 0 bases, and 10 bases lay between the germline ends. CDR3 nucleotide sequence: TGTGCCAGCAGCCGCCTTAGTGACCAAGAGACCCAGTACTTC. Its translation is CASSRLSDQETQYF.

This clone was seen once. The genes are TRBV30 and TRBJ1-2; D remains ambiguous. Germline loops: CDR1 GTSNPN, CDR2 SVGIG (reference sequence). Trimming took off 1 base at V and 2 bases at J, with 5 bases between the two ends. The CDR3 loop spans 12 amino acids. CDR3 sequence reads: CAWSALNYGYTF. The CDR3 region has the DNA TGTGCCTGGAGTGCCCTAAACTATGGCTACACCTTC.

Notes on this clone: Other DNA sequences from this sample encode an identical CDR3 as well. This chain connects TRBV4-1 to TRBJ2-7, with 8 nucleotides matching TRBD1. Germline loops: CDR1 MGHRA, CDR2 YSYEKL. J was trimmed by 1 base and V by 6 bases; bases with no gene match: 8. The CDR3 spans 15 residues. CDR3 DNA sequence: TGCGCCAGCAGTCCCGGACAGGGACCTTCCTACGAGCAGTACTTC. The encoded protein is CASSPGQGPSYEQYF.

A single count supports this clone. The J gene is TRBJ2-5, the V gene TRBV2; D is uncertain. The V gene lost 8 bases and the J gene lost 2 bases, with 6 bases spanning the gap. From germline, CDR1 is SNHLY and CDR2 FYNNEI. The CDR3 is 11 residues long. The CDR3 sequence is CASQTQETQYF. The CDR3 nucleotides are TGTGCCAGCCAAACACAAGAGACCCAGTACTTC. Supplemented by reference TRBV2 and TRBJ2-5, the full variable domain reads EPEVTQTPSHQVTQMGQEVILRCVPISNHLYFYWYRQILGQKVEFLVSFYNNEISEKSEIFDDQFSVERPDGSNFTLKIRSTKLEDSAMYFCASQTQETQYFGPGTRLLVL.

This chain connects TRBV28 to TRBJ1-2; D may be TRBD1 (5 bases). The CDR3 contains 16 residues. CDR1 is MDHEN and CDR2 is SYDVKM in the germline V gene. V lost 5 bases and J 8 bases, leaving 24 bases between the germline ends. In DNA form, the CDR3 reads TGTGCCAGCAGTCCCCCCCCTTACAGGTCTCGTGGGGGCTACACCTTC. This translates into CASSPPPYRSRGGYTF.

The rearrangement links TRBV27 to TRBJ1-1; possibly TRBD1 for D (5 bases). The CDR3 spans 15 residues. CDR1 MNHEY and CDR2 SMNVEV come from the germline V gene (reference sequence). Trimming removed 4 bases at V and 0 bases at J, with 12 bases between. This chain's CDR3 is CASSSPGHMNTEAFF. CDR3 sequence (DNA): TGTGCCAGCAGTTCCCCCGGACACATGAACACTGAAGCTTTCTTT.

This chain links TRBV12-5 with TRBJ2-1; D is perhaps TRBD1 (5 bases). The CDR3 extends over 15 amino acids. Trimming removed 4 bases at V and 7 bases at J, with 17 bases between. Looked up from germline, CDR1 is LGHNT and CDR2 is FRNRAP. The CDR3 DNA follows: TGTGCTAGTGGTTCATGGCCAAGGGGAACGAATGAGCAGTTCTTC. Its translation: CASGSWPRGTNEQFF.

The chain carries TRBV2 and TRBJ2-3, with D hard to call. Trimming cost V 2 bases and J 0 bases, with 9 bases left between them. This CDR3 comprises 15 residues. Germline V CDR1 and CDR2: SNHLY, FYNNEI. CDR3 in DNA: TGTGCCAGCAGTGAATACAGCCCTAGCACAGATACGCAGTATTTT. This encodes CASSEYSPSTDTQYF.

This clone was detected a few times. The J gene is TRBJ2-7, the V gene TRBV28; no firm D call. The length of the CDR3 is 14 residues. The V and J ends lost 3 bases and 3 bases respectively, with 12 bases between them. Germline V CDR1 and CDR2: MDHEN, SYDVKM. The CDR3 is CASSLADGYYEQYF. The CDR3 DNA follows: TGTGCCAGCAGTTTGGCCGACGGGTACTACGAGCAGTACTTC. Combining the CDR3 with reference TRBV28 and TRBJ2-7 gives the whole variable domain DVKVTQSSRYLVKRTGEKVFLECVQDMDHENMFWYRQDPGLGLRLIYFSYDVKMKEKGDIPEGYSVSREKKERFSLILESASTNQTSMYLCASSLADGYYEQYFGPGTRLTVT.

The gene calls are TRBV28 and TRBJ1-5; no firm D call. Trimming shortened V by 6 bases and J by 2 bases, and 20 bases separated the two germline ends. The CDR3 spans 17 residues. Germline CDR1 MDHEN, CDR2 SYDVKM. The CDR3 DNA is TGTGCCAGCAGATTGTCGGGAGCCTTCAGCGGCAATCAGCCCCAGCATTTT. Its translation: CASRLSGAFSGNQPQHF. Looking up the rest from reference TRBV28 and TRBJ1-5 gives the full variable domain: DVKVTQSSRYLVKRTGEKVFLECVQDMDHENMFWYRQDPGLGLRLIYFSYDVKMKEKGDIPEGYSVSREKKERFSLILESASTNQTSMYLCASRLSGAFSGNQPQHFGDGTRLSIL.

V gene TRBV25-1 combines with J gene TRBJ1-6; D is undetermined. This CDR3 spans 14 amino acids. Germline V gene sequence: CDR1 MGHDK, CDR2 SYGVNS. Deletions cut 1 base from V and 8 bases from J, with 9 bases between. The CDR3 loop is CASSESSVYSPLHF. In DNA, the CDR3 is TGTGCCAGCAGTGAATCTTCAGTATATTCACCCCTCCACTTT.

V is TRBV10-2 and J is TRBJ1-5, with D perhaps matching TRBD1 (5 bases). Between the trimmed V and J ends, which lost 11 bases and 4 bases, there was a span of 15 bases. Germline CDR1 WSHSY, CDR2 SAAADI. The CDR3 extends over 13 amino acids. Here the CDR3 reads CAGAGGMNQPQHF. In DNA form, the CDR3 reads TGCGCCGGGGCTGGGGGGATGAATCAGCCCCAGCATTTT.

J is TRBJ1-3 and V is TRBV29-1; possibly TRBD1 for D (6 bases). Looked up from germline, CDR1 is SQVTM and CDR2 is ANQGSEA. The V end was cut by 4 bases, the J end by 4 bases, with 11 bases between. This CDR3 comprises 13 residues. CDR3 DNA sequence: TGCAGCGTTGTAAGGGGGACAGGAAACACCATATATTTT. Its translation is CSVVRGTGNTIYF. The whole variable domain, remainder taken from reference TRBV29-1 and TRBJ1-3, is SAVISQKPSRDICQRGTSLTIQCQVDSQVTMMFWYRQQPGQSLTLIATANQGSEATYESGFVIDKFPISRPNLTFSTLTVSNMSPEDSSIYLCSVVRGTGNTIYFGEGSWLTVV.

The rearrangement uses TRBV18 and TRBJ2-2, with D hard to call. There are 16 residues in the CDR3. Germline V CDR1 and CDR2: KGHSH, LQKENI. V lost 1 base and J lost 0, with 9 bases in between. The CDR3 here is CASSPRSGPNTGELFF. In DNA form, the CDR3 reads TGTGCCAGCTCACCACGGTCAGGCCCGAACACCGGGGAGCTGTTTTTT. The whole variable domain, filled in from reference TRBV18 and TRBJ2-2, reads NAGVMQNPRHLVRRRGQEARLRCSPMKGHSHVYWYRQLPEEGLKFMVYLQKENIIDESGMPKERFSAEFPKEGPSILRIQQVVRGDSAAYFCASSPRSGPNTGELFFGEGSRLTVL.

The chain carries TRBV6-5 and TRBJ2-7; no clear D. CDR1 and CDR2 (germline): MNHEY, SVGAGI. The V gene lost 5 bases and the J gene lost 0 bases, with 14 bases spanning the gap. The CDR3 consists of 15 residues. The CDR3: CASSPSGSFSYEQYF. CDR3 DNA sequence: TGTGCCAGCAGTCCCTCCGGTTCCTTCTCCTACGAGCAGTACTTC.

This chain connects TRBV29-1 to TRBJ2-2; TRBD1 is a possible D gene (6 bases). V was cut by 5 bases and J by 1 base, with 20 bases left in between. Germline V gene lookup returns CDR1 SQVTM and CDR2 ANQGSEA. This CDR3 has 17 residues. CDR3 protein: CSVLSTWTVLNTGELFF. CDR3 DNA: TGCAGCGTTCTTTCGACCTGGACAGTGCTGAACACCGGGGAGCTGTTTTTT.

The chain joins TRBV21-1 to TRBJ2-7; the DNA was not compared with TRBD2, the D call given in the table. TRBV21-1 is noted as a pseudogene. This CDR3 is 15 amino acids long. The CDR3 spells CASSNSEVPSYEQYF. The CDR3 nucleotides read TGTGCCAGCAGCAATTCGGAGGTTCCCTCCTACGAGCAGTACTTC.

This chain links TRBV18 with TRBJ1-2; 10 bases line up with TRBD1. The V and J ends lost 6 bases and 8 bases, in that order; junction bases with no gene match: 9. This CDR3 has 14 amino acids. The germline V gene has CDR1 KGHSH and CDR2 LQKENI. CDR3 coding DNA: TGTGCCAGCTCCCTAGGGACAGGGGAAGAGGGCTACACCTTC. It yields the protein CASSLGTGEEGYTF.

This clone was recorded once. The chain has TRBV7-2 and TRBJ1-4, with TRBD1 matching over 10 bases. Germline assignment: CDR1 SGHTA and CDR2 FQGNSA. The CDR3 spans 14 residues. The J segment lost 7 bases and the V segment lost 5 bases, leaving 4 bases of the junction unmatched. The CDR3 sequence: CASSPDRGPEKLFF. The DNA for the CDR3 is TGTGCCAGCAGCCCAGACAGGGGGCCTGAAAAACTGTTTTTT.

The rearrangement links TRBV11-2 to TRBJ2-7; TRBD1 might be the D (6 bases). V dropped 1 base and J dropped 4 bases, with 11 bases sitting between them. The CDR3 has 14 amino acids. Germline V gene lookup returns CDR1 SGHAT and CDR2 FQNNGV. The CDR3 DNA is TGTGCCAGCAGCTTAGCGACAGGTCATTACGAGCAGTACTTC. This codes for CASSLATGHYEQYF.

The chain is built from TRBV5-1 and TRBJ2-3; D gene unclear. V was clipped by 4 bases and J by 2 bases, with 11 bases between them. The CDR3 length is 14 residues. Germline CDR1 is SGHRS and CDR2 is YFSETQ. The CDR3 DNA follows: TGCGCCAGCAGCCCACGGGTCTCCACAGATACGCAGTATTTT. This sequence encodes CASSPRVSTDTQYF. Full variable domain (outside the CDR3, taken from reference TRBV5-1 and TRBJ2-3): KAGVTQTPRYLIKTRGQQVTLSCSPISGHRSVSWYQQTPGQGLQFLFEYFSETQRNKGNFPGRFSGRQFSNSRSEMNVSTLELGDSALYLCASSPRVSTDTQYFGPGTRLTVL.

The chain joins TRBV3-1 (or the pseudogene TRBV3-2) to TRBJ1-2; TRBD1 matches at 8 bases. V was pared by 1 base and J by 7 bases, with 5 bases of the junction left unmatched. Germline V gene lookup returns CDR1 LGHDT and CDR2 YNNKEL (reference sequence). This CDR3 is 14 amino acids long. The CDR3 DNA sequence: TGTGCCAGCAGCCAAGGAACAGGGGGGATTGGCTACACCTTC. Its translation is CASSQGTGGIGYTF.